A selection of T cell receptor beta chains follows, all from one sample in a study of T-cell reconstitution after alpha-beta-depleted transplantation in children. MiXCR, applied by TCRdb to the PCR reads, yields one record per CDR3 protein. The sample consists of about 240,000 distinct CDR3 sequences, about 25% of them appearing once. Sample: PBMCs, taken before TCRalphabeta/CD19-depleted stem cell transplant. Source of these receptors: a girl aged 2 to 10 with Fanconi anemia, due to receive a stem cell transplant. Each CDR3 is given with its conserved first and last residue.

j_gene | v_gene | CDR3aa
TRBJ2-5 | TRBV29-1 | CSVQGAMGQETQYF
TRBJ2-3 | TRBV7-2 | CASSLGIGTLKDTQYF
TRBJ2-5 | TRBV6-1 | CASGTGGLETQYF
TRBJ2-2 | TRBV7-3 | CASSLTGQNTGELFF
TRBJ2-1 | TRBV11-2 | CASRRVSVSARFQFF
TRBJ2-7 | TRBV20-1 | CSASRLVTYEQYF
TRBJ2-2 | TRBV6-2/TRBV6-3 | CASSYMDTGELFF
TRBJ2-7 | TRBV5-1 | CASSGSTSGRASYEQYF
TRBJ2-7 | TRBV7-6 | CASSLGGGGTYEQYF
TRBJ1-2 | TRBV28 | CASSLDAYSYGYTF
TRBJ1-2 | TRBV28 | CASSLADRAYGYTF
TRBJ2-7 | TRBV20-1 | CSARDLWPAGVGF
TRBJ2-1 | TRBV4-2 | CASSQDKLVEQFF
TRBJ2-1 | TRBV28 | CASRSVLLAYNEQFF
TRBJ2-7 | TRBV20-1 | CSAPPWTGVGYEQYF
TRBJ2-1 | TRBV5-6 | CASSFHRQNNEQFF
TRBJ2-7 | TRBV20-1 | CSASRAVYEQYF
TRBJ2-1 | TRBV12-3/TRBV12-4 | CASSRVGGAGEQFF
TRBJ2-3 | TRBV7-2 | CASSSRGGQGTDTQYF
TRBJ2-1 | TRBV6-1 | CASRGSGRGNNEQFF
TRBJ2-5 | TRBV24-1 | CATRDRGVETQYF
TRBJ2-7 | TRBV20-1 | CSAQAGTDSYEQYF
TRBJ2-1 | TRBV27 | CASSLQTGGYEQFF
TRBJ2-3 | TRBV20-1 | CSAVRPGGRTDTQYF
TRBJ1-1 | TRBV7-9 | CASSTGGAAFF
TRBJ1-5 | TRBV7-7 | CAGAGPNLNSNQPQHF
TRBJ2-7 | TRBV29-1 | CSAQGATYEQYF
TRBJ2-7 | TRBV12-3/TRBV12-4 | CASSFRGLLAF
TRBJ1-1 | TRBV29-1 | CSVGGTENTEAFF
TRBJ2-5 | TRBV20-1 | CSATDNTYQETQYF
TRBJ2-7 | TRBV5-1 | CASSSNRPTAAYEQYF
TRBJ2-1 | TRBV23-1 | CASSQAHRTGSYNEQFF
TRBJ2-1 | TRBV11-1 | CASSWGLAGLERTFYNEQFF
TRBJ2-3 | TRBV2 | CASTGGNLPDTQYF
TRBJ2-7 | TRBV20-1 | CSARDTRISYEQYF
TRBJ2-3 | TRBV20-1 | CSAPGLVTDTQYF
TRBJ1-5 | TRBV6-2/TRBV6-3 | CASSNTRGQPQHF
TRBJ2-3 | TRBV7-3 | CASSLGRGTGYKDTQYF
TRBJ2-1 | TRBV20-1 | CSALAGAREQFF
TRBJ1-6 | TRBV28 | CASSLPEKSPLHF
TRBJ2-1 | TRBV10-2 | CATGRTYNEQFF
TRBJ2-1 | TRBV28 | CASSLGLGTSGDNEQFF
TRBJ2-7 | TRBV7-2 | CASSRRETAYEQYF
TRBJ2-5 | TRBV5-1 | CASSLVRSQETQYF
TRBJ2-3 | TRBV5-4 | CASSTSGGYTDTQYF
TRBJ1-5 | TRBV20-1 | CSASNTQPQHF